This TCR beta chain comes out of a study of beta chain features in type 1 diabetes. About the study: Taken together, all samples contributed 90 million to 140 million examined sorted cells.

Study outcomes and limitations: The study found moderately but significantly shorter TCRB CDR3s in all four CD4+ subsets of Type 1 diabetes patients. A greater similarity of naive, central memory and Treg TCRB repertoires was seen among patients than among healthy donors.

J gave up 4 bases and V 4 bases, and 10 bases lay outside the gene matches. CDR1 MGHDK and CDR2 SYGVNS come from the germline V gene. The CDR3 is 15 residues long. The authors reverse transcribed all of the isolated RNA, so sequencing captured expressed TCRB transcripts. An average of around 3.5 million reads was obtained for naive, central memory and regulatory T cell samples. Data came from immunoSEQ multiplex PCR; TCRdb stores just in-frame clones and leaves some out. The sample lists 300,000 to 350,000 clones; approximately 10% were seen once. About this clone: The target antigen is unknown.

The authors sorted CD4+ naive, central memory, regulatory and stem cell-like memory cells via CD45RO/CCR7/CD25/CD127/CD95/CD27. The origin of this receptor is a man aged 25 to 40 with type 1 diabetes. Sequencing used central memory CD4+ T cells from blood. The V and J genes are TRBV25-1 and TRBJ2-7, with 7 bases matching TRBD1. The CDR3 is CASSGSGTANYEQYF. In DNA, the CDR3 is TGTGCCAGCAGTGGGTCCGGGACAGCGAATTACGAGCAGTACTTC.